These 3 T cell receptor beta chains share one sample of origin, sequenced in a study of T cell repertoires in cytomegalovirus infection (dated by TCRdb to between 2019 and 2020). Data came from an Illumina HiSeq 1500. Using fastp at Q25 and MiXCR, TCRdb reprocessed the public reads and kept productive beta chains. Under each unique CDR3 protein, matching rows form one entry showing the most common genes and DNA. The sample includes some 600,000 distinct CDR3 sequences, with roughly 24% observed a single time. 8% of the sample belongs to the ten largest clones. Sequenced: CD8+ T cells from PBMCs. These TCRs come from a human donor in good health (CMV status not recorded). Some clones in this sample may be carry-over from other donors' samples.

This clonotype was seen a few times. The V gene is TRBV7-6, the J gene TRBJ2-1; D is perhaps TRBD2 (6 bases). The V gene lost 1 base and the J gene lost 6 bases, with 10 bases spanning the gap. Germline CDR1 and CDR2: SGHVS and FNYEAQ. This CDR3 comprises 14 residues. The CDR3 DNA is TGTGCCAGCAGCTTAGAAGCGGGCCCCAATGAGCAGTTCTTC. Its protein is CASSLEAGPNEQFF. Full variable domain (remainder filled in from reference TRBV7-6 and TRBJ2-1): GAGVSQSPRYKVTKRGQDVALRCDPISGHVSLYWYRQALGQGPEFLTYFNYEAQQDKSGLPNDRFSAERPEGSISTLTIQRTEQRDSAMYRCASSLEAGPNEQFFGPGTRLTVL.

In this sample, this clonotype turned up a few times. The J gene is TRBJ2-5, the V gene TRBV4-3; unclear D gene. Trimming took 1 base from V and 5 from J, leaving 11 bases between them. Germline V gene sequence: CDR1 LGHNA, CDR2 YSLEER. The CDR3 runs 14 residues. The CDR3 region has the DNA TGCGCCAGCAGCCAAGGTTCCAGCGTGGAGACCCAGTACTTC. Its protein product is CASSQGSSVETQYF.

The chain carries TRBV7-9 and TRBJ2-5; the D gene is possibly TRBD2 (5 bases). Germline CDR1 reads SEHNR; CDR2 reads FQNEAQ (reference sequence). V was clipped by 2 bases and J by 2 bases, with 9 bases between them. This CDR3 comprises 14 residues. Here the CDR3 reads CASSLIGKQETQYF. The CDR3 DNA reads as TGTGCCAGCAGCTTAATCGGGAAGCAAGAGACCCAGTACTTC.